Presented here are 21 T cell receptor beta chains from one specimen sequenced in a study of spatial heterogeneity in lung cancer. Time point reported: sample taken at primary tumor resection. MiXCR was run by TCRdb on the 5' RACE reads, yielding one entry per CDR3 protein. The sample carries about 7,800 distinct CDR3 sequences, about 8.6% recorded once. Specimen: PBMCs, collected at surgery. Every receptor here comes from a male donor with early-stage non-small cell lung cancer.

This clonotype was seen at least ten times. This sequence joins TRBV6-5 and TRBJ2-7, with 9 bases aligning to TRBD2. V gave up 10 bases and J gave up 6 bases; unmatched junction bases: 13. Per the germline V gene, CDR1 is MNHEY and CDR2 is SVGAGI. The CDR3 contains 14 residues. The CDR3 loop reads CATRSGRKNVEQYF. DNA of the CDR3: TGTGCCACCCGGAGCGGGAGGAAAAATGTCGAGCAGTACTTC.

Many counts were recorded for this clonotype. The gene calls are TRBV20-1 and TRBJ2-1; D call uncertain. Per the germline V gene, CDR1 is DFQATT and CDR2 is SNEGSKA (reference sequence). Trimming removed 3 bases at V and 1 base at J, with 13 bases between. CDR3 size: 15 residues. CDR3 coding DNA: TGCAGTGCTAGTGGGCTGAAGGGATCCTACAATGAGCAGTTCTTC. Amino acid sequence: CSASGLKGSYNEQFF.

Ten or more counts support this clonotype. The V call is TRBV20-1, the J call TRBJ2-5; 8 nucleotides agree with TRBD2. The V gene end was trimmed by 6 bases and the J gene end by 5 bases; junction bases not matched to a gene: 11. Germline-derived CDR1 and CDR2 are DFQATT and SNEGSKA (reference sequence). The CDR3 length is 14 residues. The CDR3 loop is CSAGSGSGGETQYF. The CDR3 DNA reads TGCAGTGCGGGGAGCGGGAGCGGTGGCGAGACCCAGTACTTC.

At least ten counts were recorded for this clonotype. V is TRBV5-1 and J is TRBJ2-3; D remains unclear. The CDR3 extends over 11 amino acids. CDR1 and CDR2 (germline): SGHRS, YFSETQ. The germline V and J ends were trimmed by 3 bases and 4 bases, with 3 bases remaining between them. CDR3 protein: CASSSADTQYF. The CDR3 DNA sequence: TGCGCCAGCAGCTCAGCAGATACGCAGTATTTT.

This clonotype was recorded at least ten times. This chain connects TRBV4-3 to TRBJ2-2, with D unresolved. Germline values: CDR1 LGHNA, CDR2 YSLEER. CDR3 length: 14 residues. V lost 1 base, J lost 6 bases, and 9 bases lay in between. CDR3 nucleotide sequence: TGCGCCAGCAGCCAAGTAGAAGGAGCCGGGGAGCTGTTTTTT. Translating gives CASSQVEGAGELFF.

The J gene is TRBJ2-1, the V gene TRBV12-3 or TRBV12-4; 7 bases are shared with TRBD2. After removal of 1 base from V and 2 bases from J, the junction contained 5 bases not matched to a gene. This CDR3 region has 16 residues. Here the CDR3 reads CASSLDGGNPYNEQFF. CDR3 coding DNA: TGTGCCAGCAGTTTAGACGGGGGGAACCCCTACAATGAGCAGTTCTTC.

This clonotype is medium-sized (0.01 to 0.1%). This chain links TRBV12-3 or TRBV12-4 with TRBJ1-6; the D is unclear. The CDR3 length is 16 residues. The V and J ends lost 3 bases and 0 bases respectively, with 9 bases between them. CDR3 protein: CASSLRRFSYNSPLHF. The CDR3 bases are TGTGCCAGCAGTTTGAGGAGGTTCTCCTATAATTCACCCCTCCACTTT.

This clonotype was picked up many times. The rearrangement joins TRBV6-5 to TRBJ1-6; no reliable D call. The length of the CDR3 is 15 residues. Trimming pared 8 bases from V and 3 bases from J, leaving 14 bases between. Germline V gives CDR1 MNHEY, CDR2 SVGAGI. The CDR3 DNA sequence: TGTGCCAGCCTTGACGCCGCAGTCTATAATTCACCCCTCCACTTT. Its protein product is CASLDAAVYNSPLHF.

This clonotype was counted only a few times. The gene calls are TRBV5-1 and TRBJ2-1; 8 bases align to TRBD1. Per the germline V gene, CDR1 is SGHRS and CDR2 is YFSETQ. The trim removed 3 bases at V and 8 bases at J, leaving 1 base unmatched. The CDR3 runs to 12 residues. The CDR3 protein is CASSSDRDEQFF. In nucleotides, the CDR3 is TGCGCCAGCAGCTCGGACAGGGATGAGCAGTTCTTC.

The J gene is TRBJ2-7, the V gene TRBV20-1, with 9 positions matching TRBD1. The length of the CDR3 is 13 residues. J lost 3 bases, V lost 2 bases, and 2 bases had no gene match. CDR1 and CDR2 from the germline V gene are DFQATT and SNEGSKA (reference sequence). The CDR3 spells CSARLTGGYEQYF. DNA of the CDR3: TGCAGTGCTAGACTGACAGGGGGCTACGAGCAGTACTTC.

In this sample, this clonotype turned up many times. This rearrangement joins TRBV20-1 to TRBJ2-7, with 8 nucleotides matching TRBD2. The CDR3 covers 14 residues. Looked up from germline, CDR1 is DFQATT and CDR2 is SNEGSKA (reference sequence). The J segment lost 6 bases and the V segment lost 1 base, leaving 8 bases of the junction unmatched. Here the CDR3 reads CSARGTSGGGEQYF. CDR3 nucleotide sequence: TGCAGTGCTAGAGGAACTAGCGGCGGCGGCGAGCAGTACTTC.

CDR3 amino acids: CASRITSSGNTIYF. The DNA of the CDR3 is TGTGCCAGCAGAATCACTAGCTCTGGAAACACCATATATTTT. The chain uses TRBV27 and TRBJ1-3, with D uncertain. The V end lost 6 bases, the J end lost 0 bases, and 9 bases lay between the germline ends. Germline CDR1 reads MNHEY; CDR2 reads SMNVEV (reference sequence). The CDR3 is 14 residues long.

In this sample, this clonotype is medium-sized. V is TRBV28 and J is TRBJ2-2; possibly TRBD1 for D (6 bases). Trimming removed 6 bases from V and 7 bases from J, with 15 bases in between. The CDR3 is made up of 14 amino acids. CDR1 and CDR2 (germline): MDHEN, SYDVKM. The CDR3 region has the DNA TGTGCCAGCAGACCTCAGGGGAGTGACGGGGAGCTGTTTTTT. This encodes CASRPQGSDGELFF.

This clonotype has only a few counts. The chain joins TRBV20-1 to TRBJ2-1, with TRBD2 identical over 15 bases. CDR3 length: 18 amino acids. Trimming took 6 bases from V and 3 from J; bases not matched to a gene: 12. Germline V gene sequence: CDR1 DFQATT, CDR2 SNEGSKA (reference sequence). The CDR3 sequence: CSARRRTSGRVSYNEQFF. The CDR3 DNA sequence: TGCAGTGCGCGACGACGGACTAGCGGGAGGGTAAGCTACAATGAGCAGTTCTTC.

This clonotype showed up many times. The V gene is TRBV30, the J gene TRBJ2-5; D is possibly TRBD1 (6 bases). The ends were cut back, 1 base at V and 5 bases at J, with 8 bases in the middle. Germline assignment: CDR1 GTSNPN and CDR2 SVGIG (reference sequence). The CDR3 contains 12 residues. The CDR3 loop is CAWSGDTETQYF. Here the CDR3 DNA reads TGTGCCTGGAGTGGGGACACCGAGACCCAGTACTTC. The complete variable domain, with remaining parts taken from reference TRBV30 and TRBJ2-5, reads SQTIHQWPATLVQPVGSPLSLECTVEGTSNPNLYWYRQAAGRGLQLLFYSVGIGQISSEVPQNLSASRPQDRQFILSSKKLLLSDSGFYLCAWSGDTETQYFGPGTRLLVL.

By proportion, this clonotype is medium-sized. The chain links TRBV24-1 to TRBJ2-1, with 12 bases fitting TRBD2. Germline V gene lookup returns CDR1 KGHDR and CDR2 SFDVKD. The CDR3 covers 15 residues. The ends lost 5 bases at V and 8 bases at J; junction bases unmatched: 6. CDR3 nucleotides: TGTGCCACCAGTGGTCTAGCGGGAGGGGTCTATGAGCAGTTCTTC. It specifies CATSGLAGGVYEQFF.

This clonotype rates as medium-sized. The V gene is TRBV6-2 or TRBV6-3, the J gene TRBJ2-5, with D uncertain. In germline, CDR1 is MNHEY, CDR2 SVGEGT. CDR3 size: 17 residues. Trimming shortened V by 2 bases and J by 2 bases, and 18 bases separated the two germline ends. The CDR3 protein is CASSYGNTPLYQETQYF. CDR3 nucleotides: TGTGCCAGCAGTTACGGGAATACGCCCCTTTATCAAGAGACCCAGTACTTC.

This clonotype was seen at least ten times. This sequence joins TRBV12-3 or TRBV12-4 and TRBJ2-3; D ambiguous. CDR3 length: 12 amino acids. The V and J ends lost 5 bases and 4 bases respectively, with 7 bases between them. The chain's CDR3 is CASSLAPDTQYF. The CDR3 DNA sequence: TGTGCCAGCAGTCTCGCACCAGATACGCAGTATTTT.

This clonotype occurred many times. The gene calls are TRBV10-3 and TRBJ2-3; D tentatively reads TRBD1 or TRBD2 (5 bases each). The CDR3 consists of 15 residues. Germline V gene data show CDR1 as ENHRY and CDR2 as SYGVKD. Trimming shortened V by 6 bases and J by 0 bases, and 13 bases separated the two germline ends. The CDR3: CAIRGTGASTDTQYF. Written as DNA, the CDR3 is TGTGCCATCAGGGGAACCGGGGCTAGCACAGATACGCAGTATTTT.

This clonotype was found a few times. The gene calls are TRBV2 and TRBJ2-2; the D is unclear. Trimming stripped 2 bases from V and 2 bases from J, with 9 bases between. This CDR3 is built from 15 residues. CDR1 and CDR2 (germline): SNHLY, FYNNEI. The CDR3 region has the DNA TGTGCCAGCAGTGAAAGACTGGCTAACACCGGGGAGCTGTTTTTT. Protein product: CASSERLANTGELFF.

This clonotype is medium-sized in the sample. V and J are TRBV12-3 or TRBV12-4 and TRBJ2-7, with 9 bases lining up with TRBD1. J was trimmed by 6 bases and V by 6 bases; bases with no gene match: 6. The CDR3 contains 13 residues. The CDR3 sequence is CASSTGGGFEQYF. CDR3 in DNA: TGTGCCAGCAGCACAGGGGGCGGATTCGAGCAGTACTTC.